Shown below are 3 T cell receptor beta chains from a single sample sequenced in a study of blood T cell repertoires in COVID-19 (dated by TCRdb to 2020 to 2022). Library preparation employed the immunoSEQ multiplex PCR assay. TCRdb holds this immuneACCESS table with in-frame rearrangements only. Some clones are missing; in checked studies, unresolved V genes explain under half, and the rest has no known cause. Here the sample has about 83,000 clones; 90% occur a single time. Of the sample, around a sixth falls within the top ten clones. Sequences were obtained from peripheral blood. The receptors stem from a woman older than 75 with active or convalescent COVID-19.

This chain joins TRBV28 and TRBJ1-2; D is ambiguous. This CDR3 region has 14 residues. V was cut by 3 bases and J by 7 bases, with 15 bases left in between. Germline CDR1 and CDR2: MDHEN and SYDVKM. CDR3 region: CASSFVPGTFGYTF. The CDR3 coding sequence is TGTGCCAGCAGTTTCGTTCCGGGAACCTTTGGCTACACCTTC.

V and J are TRBV28 and TRBJ2-2, with D uncertain. The CDR3 has 14 residues. V was trimmed by 7 bases and J by 2 bases, leaving 11 bases between them. CDR1 is MDHEN and CDR2 is SYDVKM in the germline V gene. CDR3 loop: CASKMYTNTGELFF. Written as DNA, the CDR3 is TGTGCCAGCAAAATGTACACAAACACCGGGGAGCTGTTTTTT. Full variable domain (remainder filled in from reference TRBV28 and TRBJ2-2): DVKVTQSSRYLVKRTGEKVFLECVQDMDHENMFWYRQDPGLGLRLIYFSYDVKMKEKGDIPEGYSVSREKKERFSLILESASTNQTSMYLCASKMYTNTGELFFGEGSRLTVL.

The chain recombines TRBV27 with TRBJ1-1; a possible D gene is TRBD1 (6 bases). This CDR3 comprises 16 residues. Trimming removed 1 base at V and 3 bases at J, with 15 bases between. From germline, CDR1 is MNHEY and CDR2 SMNVEV (reference sequence). CDR3 coding DNA: TGTGCCAGCAGTTTATTCGGTGCGGGGGCGTACACTGAAGCTTTCTTT. Translated: CASSLFGAGAYTEAFF.